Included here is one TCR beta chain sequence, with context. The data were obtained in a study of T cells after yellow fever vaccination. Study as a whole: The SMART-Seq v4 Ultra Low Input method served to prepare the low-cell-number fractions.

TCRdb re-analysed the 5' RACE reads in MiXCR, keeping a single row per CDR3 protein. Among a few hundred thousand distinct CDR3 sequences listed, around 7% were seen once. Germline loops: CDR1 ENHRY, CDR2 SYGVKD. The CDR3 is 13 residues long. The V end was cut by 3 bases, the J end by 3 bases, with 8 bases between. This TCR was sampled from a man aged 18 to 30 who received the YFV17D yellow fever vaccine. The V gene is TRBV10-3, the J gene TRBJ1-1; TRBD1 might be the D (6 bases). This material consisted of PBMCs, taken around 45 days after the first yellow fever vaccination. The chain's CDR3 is CAISETGHTEAFF. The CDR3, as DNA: TGTGCCATCAGTGAAACAGGGCACACTGAAGCTTTCTTT.